Listed below are T cell receptor beta chains from one sample, sequenced in a study of CD8 T cell repertoires and HIV-1 epitope variants. Assay used: immunoSEQ multiplex PCR; TCRdb lists only in-frame clones, some missing. Altogether about 4,400 clones are present, around 68% being singletons, with the ten largest covering roughly two fifths. No antigen is known for these receptors. Sequencing was performed on cultured CD8+ T cells derived from PBMCs. These receptor sequences come from a male donor with HIV. The CDR3 runs from the conserved cysteine through the conserved F or W. Fields, in order: J gene, V gene, clone size, CDR3 length, D gene, CDR3 DNA, CDR3 protein. D genes are given only for firm matches. The size entry is marked missing in some rows and otherwise reads once, few, many or a size class.

TRBJ2-3	TRBV11-2	-	15	-	TGTGCCAGCAGCTTAGGCGGTGGGGCAACTGATACGCAGTATTTT	CASSLGGGATDTQYF
TRBJ2-3	TRBV27	-	15	-	TGTGCCAGCAGTTTATCCCTCTCGCCGTCAGATACGCAGTATTTT	CASSLSLSPSDTQYF
TRBJ1-1	TRBV11-2	-	14	-	TGTGCCAGCAGCGAGGCAGGCGCGTACACTGAAGCTTTCTTT	CASSEAGAYTEAFF
TRBJ1-6	TRBV14	-	15	-	TGTGCCAGCAGCCAGCAGGGGTCTTTGAATTCACCCCTCCACTTT	CASSQQGSLNSPLHF
TRBJ2-5	TRBV5-4	-	13	-	TGTGCCAGCAGTTTACAGGGAGGAGAGACCCAGTACTTC	CASSLQGGETQYF
TRBJ2-7	TRBV2	-	15	TRBD1	TGTGCCAGCAGTGAGGCGTTCGGGACAGGGAACGAGCAGTACTTC	CASSEAFGTGNEQYF
TRBJ1-2	TRBV6-5	-	16	-	TGTGCCAGCAGTTACACACCCCGGCCAGCATCCTATGGCTACACCTTC	CASSYTPRPASYGYTF
TRBJ2-7	TRBV5-1	few	15	-	TGCGCCAGCAGCTTCTCAGGGGTGAGCGGGTACGAGCAGTACTTC	CASSFSGVSGYEQYF
TRBJ2-7	TRBV5-1	-	15	TRBD2	TGCGCCAGCAGTTGGACTAGCGGGGGGGTGTACGAGCAGTACTTC	CASSWTSGGVYEQYF
TRBJ2-1	TRBV21-1	once	17	-	TGTGCCAGCGGGAGCATACTAGGCGGGAGGGCCCTGTATGAGCAGTTCTTC	CASGSILGGRALYEQFF
TRBJ1-1	TRBV4-1	-	15	-	TGCGCCAGCAGCCAAGATAACAGTTTCCTCCCTGAAGCTTTCTTT	CASSQDNSFLPEAFF
TRBJ2-7	TRBV6-1	large	14	TRBD1	TGTGCCAGCAGACAGGGGGCTTCCTCCTACGAGCAGTACTTC	CASRQGASSYEQYF
TRBJ1-2	TRBV6-6	-	12	TRBD1	TGTGCCAGCGAAGGACAGGGGGACGGCTACACCTTC	CASEGQGDGYTF
TRBJ2-7	TRBV5-1	-	13	-	TGCGCCAGCAGCTTGAGACGAGAATACGAGCAGTACTTC	CASSLRREYEQYF
TRBJ2-7	TRBV7-2	-	13	-	TGTGCCAGCAGCTTGGAAGGGACCTACGAGCAGTACTTC	CASSLEGTYEQYF
TRBJ2-3	TRBV7-2	few	14	-	TGTGCCAGCAGCTCCGTACTGGCGACAGATACGCAGTATTTT	CASSSVLATDTQYF
TRBJ2-7	TRBV25-1	few	13	TRBD2	TGTGCCACCGGAGGCGCTAGCGGTTACGAGCAGTACTTC	CATGGASGYEQYF
TRBJ2-2	TRBV5-1	-	15	-	TGCGCCAGCAGCTTGGATACAGGATCCACCGGGGAGCTGTTTTTT	CASSLDTGSTGELFF
TRBJ2-7	TRBV7-9	-	14	-	TGTGCCAGCAGCTATCCGGGGGTGACCTACGAGCAGTACTTC	CASSYPGVTYEQYF
TRBJ1-4	TRBV28	-	16	-	TGTGCCAGCAGAGCGACTGACACTGTCGGCGGTGAAAAACTGTTTTTT	CASRATDTVGGEKLFF
TRBJ2-6	TRBV10-3	-	16	TRBD1	TGTGCCATCAGGACCGGGGACAGGGCTGGGGCCAACGTCCTGACTTTC	CAIRTGDRAGANVLTF
TRBJ1-6	TRBV27	-	15	-	TGTGCCAGCAGTTTACCCCCCTCCTATAATTCACCCCTCCACTTT	CASSLPPSYNSPLHF
TRBJ2-2	TRBV5-1	-	15	TRBD2	TGCGCCAGCAGCCTGACTAGCGGGACCACCGGGGAGCTGTTTTTT	CASSLTSGTTGELFF
TRBJ2-7	TRBV5-5	-	15	-	TGTGCCAGCAGCTTGGCGTTCGGCAGCTCCTACGAGCAGTACTTC	CASSLAFGSSYEQYF
TRBJ2-1	TRBV30	-	17	-	TGTGCCTGGACCGTCTGGGGGGGGCCGGGCTCCTACAATGAGCAGTTCTTC	CAWTVWGGPGSYNEQFF
TRBJ1-1	TRBV7-9	-	12	-	TGTGCCAGCACCCGGAGGGAAGGTGAAGCTTTCTTT	CASTRREGEAFF
TRBJ2-2	TRBV5-4	-	15	TRBD1	TGTGCCAGCAGCTCAGACAGGGGGGGCACCGGGGAGCTGTTTTTT	CASSSDRGGTGELFF
TRBJ1-2	TRBV5-6	-	14	TRBD1	TGTGCCAGCAGCTTGGGGACAGGGGGTTATGGCTACACCTTC	CASSLGTGGYGYTF
TRBJ2-7	TRBV11-1	-	14	TRBD1	TGTGCCAGCAGCTTAGGGACAGGGTACTACGAGCAGTACTTC	CASSLGTGYYEQYF
TRBJ2-1	TRBV2	-	17	-	TGTGCCAGCATTACCCCCCGGAGAGGGATATCCTACAATGAGCAGTTCTTC	CASITPRRGISYNEQFF
TRBJ2-5	TRBV4-3	-	16	-	TGCGCCAGCAGCCTTAAGGAGGGACTCCTAGGGGAGACCCAGTACTTC	CASSLKEGLLGETQYF
TRBJ2-7	TRBV7-2	-	16	-	TGTGCCAGCAGCTTAGGAGGGCTAGGTGGTTCTCGGGAGCAGTACTTC	CASSLGGLGGSREQYF
TRBJ2-5	TRBV5-6	few	14	-	TGTGCCAGCAGCTTCCTAACACCTCAAGAGACCCAGTACTTC	CASSFLTPQETQYF
TRBJ2-7	TRBV9	-	13	-	TGTGCCAGCAGCGTAGAAGGGTCCTACGAGCAGTACTTC	CASSVEGSYEQYF
TRBJ1-2	TRBV27	-	14	-	TGTGCCAGCAGTTTATCTACGACAGGTGGCGGCTACACCTTC	CASSLSTTGGGYTF
TRBJ2-1	TRBV2	-	15	TRBD1	TGTGCCAGCAGTGAATTGGCGGACAGGGTTGAAGAGCAGTTCTTC	CASSELADRVEEQFF
TRBJ1-1	TRBV19	-	16	-	TGTGCCAGTAGTTTTGCCGGTACAGGGCGGCTCGAAGAAGCTTTCTTT	CASSFAGTGRLEEAFF
TRBJ2-7	TRBV5-4	-	14	-	TGTGCCAGCAGTTTGCAGGGTTCAGACTACGAGCAGTACTTC	CASSLQGSDYEQYF
TRBJ2-5	TRBV9	once	15	TRBD2	TGTGCCAGCAGCCCAGGACTAGCGGGGGATGGGACCCAGTACTTC	CASSPGLAGDGTQYF
TRBJ1-1	TRBV7-6	-	13	-	TGTGCCAGCAGTCCTACGACGTACACTGAAGCTTTCTTT	CASSPTTYTEAFF
TRBJ1-2	TRBV5-8	-	14	-	TGTGCCAGCAGCTCTGGGACGGCGAACTATGGCTACACCTTC	CASSSGTANYGYTF
TRBJ2-2	TRBV27	-	12	-	TGTGCCAGCAGGGTCGGGACCGGGGAGCTGTTTTTT	CASRVGTGELFF
TRBJ1-5	TRBV18	-	15	TRBD1	TGTGCCAGCTCCCGGGGACAGGGGGAAGGTCAGCCCCAGCATTTT	CASSRGQGEGQPQHF
TRBJ1-2	TRBV4-1	-	15	-	TGCGCCAGCAGCCCAGGTATGGCGCGGCTGGATGGCTACACCTTC	CASSPGMARLDGYTF
TRBJ1-1	TRBV9	-	13	-	TGTGCCAGCAGCTCCTATATAGAGGCTGAAGCTTTCTTT	CASSSYIEAEAFF
TRBJ1-1	TRBV28	few	14	-	TGTGCCAGCACCCCTGGGGCACGGGTGCCCGAAGCTTTCTTT	CASTPGARVPEAFF
TRBJ2-7	TRBV5-4	few	12	-	TGTGCCAGCAGTCTGGCCTCCTACGAGCAGTACTTC	CASSLASYEQYF
TRBJ2-7	TRBV15	-	14	TRBD1	TGTGCCATCAGCAGAGTTAGGGGGCCCTACGAGCAGTACTTC	CAISRVRGPYEQYF
TRBJ1-2	TRBV28	-	14	-	TGTGCCAGCAGGGCTACAGGGACGGGGTATGGCTACACCTTC	CASRATGTGYGYTF
TRBJ1-5	TRBV5-6	once	13	-	TGTGCCAGCAGCGAGGGAAACAATCAGCCCCAGCATTTT	CASSEGNNQPQHF
TRBJ2-7	TRBV6-1	-	17	-	TGTGCCAGCAGTGACCGATTTCGGGGGGCGGGGGCATACGAGCAGTACTTC	CASSDRFRGAGAYEQYF
TRBJ1-4	TRBV6-5	once	15	-	TGTGCCAGCAGTTCCTCACCACAGAGGAATGAAAAACTGTTTTTT	CASSSSPQRNEKLFF